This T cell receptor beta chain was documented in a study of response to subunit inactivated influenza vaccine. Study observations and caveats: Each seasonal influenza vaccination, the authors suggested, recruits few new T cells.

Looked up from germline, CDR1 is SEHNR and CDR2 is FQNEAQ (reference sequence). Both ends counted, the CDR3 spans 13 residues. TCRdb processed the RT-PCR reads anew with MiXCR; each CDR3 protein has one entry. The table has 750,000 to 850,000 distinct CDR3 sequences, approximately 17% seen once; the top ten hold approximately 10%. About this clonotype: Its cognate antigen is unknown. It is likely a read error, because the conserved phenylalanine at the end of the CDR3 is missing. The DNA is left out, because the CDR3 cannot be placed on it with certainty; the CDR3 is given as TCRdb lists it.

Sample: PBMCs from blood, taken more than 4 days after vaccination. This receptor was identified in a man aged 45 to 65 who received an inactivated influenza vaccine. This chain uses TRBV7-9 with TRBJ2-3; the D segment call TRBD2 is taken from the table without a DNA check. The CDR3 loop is CASSPGLAGAARL.